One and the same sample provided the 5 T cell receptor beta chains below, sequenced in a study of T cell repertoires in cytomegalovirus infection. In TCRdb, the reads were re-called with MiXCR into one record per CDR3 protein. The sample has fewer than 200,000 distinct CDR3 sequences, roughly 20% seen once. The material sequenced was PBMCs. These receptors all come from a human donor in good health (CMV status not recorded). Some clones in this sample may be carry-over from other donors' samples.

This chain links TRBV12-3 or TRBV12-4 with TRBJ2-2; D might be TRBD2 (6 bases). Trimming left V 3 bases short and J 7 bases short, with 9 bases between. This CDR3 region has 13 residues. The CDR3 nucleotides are TGTGCCAGCAGTTTGAGGGAGGACGGGGAGCTGTTTTTT. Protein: CASSLREDGELFF.

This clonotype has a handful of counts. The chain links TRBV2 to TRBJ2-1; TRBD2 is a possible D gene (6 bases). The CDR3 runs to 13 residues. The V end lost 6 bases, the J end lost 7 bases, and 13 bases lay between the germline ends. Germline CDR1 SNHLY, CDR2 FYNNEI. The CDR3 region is CASSRERMNEQFF. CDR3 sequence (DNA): TGTGCCAGCAGCCGGGAGCGGATGAATGAGCAGTTCTTC.

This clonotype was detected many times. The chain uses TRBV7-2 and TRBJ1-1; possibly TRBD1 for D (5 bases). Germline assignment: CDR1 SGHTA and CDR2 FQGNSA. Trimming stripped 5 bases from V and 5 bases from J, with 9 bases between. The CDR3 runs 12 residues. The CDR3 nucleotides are TGTGCCAGCAGCCTCAGGGTTACTGAAGCTTTCTTT. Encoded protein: CASSLRVTEAFF.

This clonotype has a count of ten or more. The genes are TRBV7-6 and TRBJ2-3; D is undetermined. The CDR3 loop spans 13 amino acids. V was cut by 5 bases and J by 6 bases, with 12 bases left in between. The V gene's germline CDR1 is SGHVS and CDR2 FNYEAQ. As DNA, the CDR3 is TGTGCCAGCAGCCCCCGGCCCAGGGATACGCAGTATTTT. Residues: CASSPRPRDTQYF.

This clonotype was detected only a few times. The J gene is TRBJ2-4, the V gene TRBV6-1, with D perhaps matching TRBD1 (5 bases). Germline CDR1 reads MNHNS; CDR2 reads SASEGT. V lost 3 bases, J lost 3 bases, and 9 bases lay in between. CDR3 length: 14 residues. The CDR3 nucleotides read TGTGCCAGCAGTGAGCACGGACACAAAAACATTCAGTACTTC. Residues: CASSEHGHKNIQYF.